The source of this TCR beta chain is a study of T-cell memory formation after mild COVID-19. About the study: TCR clustering was largely donor specific. Study-wide findings and caveats: Pre-infection memory showed some responding clones, and this suggested that cross-reactive memory joined. Mainly in CM and EM were contracting CD4+ clones; CD8+ were in EMRA.

The V and J ends lost 5 bases and 2 bases respectively, with 19 bases between them. The CDR3 extends over 16 amino acids. 5'RACE with constant-segment primers yielded barcoded, UMI-tagged TCR alpha and TCR beta cDNA libraries. TCRdb reprocessed the 5' RACE reads with MiXCR, giving one entry per CDR3 protein. The data show 550,000 to 700,000 distinct CDR3 sequences, more than 15% seen once. A few counts support this clonotype. Its antigen is undetermined. Material: PBMCs or a T cell subset sorted from them (not recorded which). The chain combines TRBV12-3 or TRBV12-4 with TRBJ2-7, with unresolved D. The source is an adult woman who had mild COVID-19 (a few samples of this study predate the infection). Cell type and time point are not known. CDR3 bases: TGTGCCAGCAGTGTAGAGTCCTCCTTAGGACCCTACGAGCAGTACTTC. It encodes CASSVESSLGPYEQYF.